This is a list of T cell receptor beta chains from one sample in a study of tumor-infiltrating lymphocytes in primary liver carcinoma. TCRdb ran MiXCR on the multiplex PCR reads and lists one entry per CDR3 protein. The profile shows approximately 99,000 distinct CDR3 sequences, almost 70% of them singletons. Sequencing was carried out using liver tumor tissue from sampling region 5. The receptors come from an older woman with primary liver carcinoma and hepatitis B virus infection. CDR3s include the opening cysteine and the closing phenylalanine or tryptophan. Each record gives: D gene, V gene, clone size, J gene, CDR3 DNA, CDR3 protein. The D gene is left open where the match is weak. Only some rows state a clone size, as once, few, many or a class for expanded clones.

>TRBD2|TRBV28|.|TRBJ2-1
TGTACCAGCGGGGCCGACTCAAGCTCCTACAGCGAGCAGTTCTTC
CTSGADSSSYSEQFF
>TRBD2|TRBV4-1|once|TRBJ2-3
TGCGCCAGCAGCCTCGGACTAGCGGGAAGAGATTCGCAGTATTTT
CASSLGLAGRDSQYF
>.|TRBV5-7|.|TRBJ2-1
TGTGTCAGCAGCCATTGTGAGGACGATGAGCGGTTCTTC
CVSSHCEDDERFF
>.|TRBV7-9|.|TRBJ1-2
TGTGCCAGCAGCTTAGCGAACAATGGCTACACCTTC
CASSLANNGYTF
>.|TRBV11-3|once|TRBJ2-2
TGTGCCAGCAGCTTAGATGTCCGGACAGACACGAACACCGGGGAGCTTCTTTTT
CASSLDVRTDTNTGELLF
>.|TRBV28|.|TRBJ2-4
TGTGCCAGCAGTTTGGGGGGGGCGAAAAACACTCACTACTTC
CASSLGGAKNTHYF
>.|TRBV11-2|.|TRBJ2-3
TGTGCCAGCAACTCAAATACCTGGGATACGCAGTATTTT
CASNSNTWDTQYF
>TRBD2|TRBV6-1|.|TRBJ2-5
TGTGCCAGCAGTGGCTCAAGACTAGCGGGAGGGGGGGCCCAGTACTTC
CASSGSRLAGGGAQYF
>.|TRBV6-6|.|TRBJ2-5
TGTGCCAGCAGTTACTTGACTTACAGGGCTCCCCAAGAGACCCAATACTTC
CASSYLTYRAPQETQYF
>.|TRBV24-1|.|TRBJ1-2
TGTGCCACCAGTGATCGAGCATATGGCTACACCTTC
CATSDRAYGYTF
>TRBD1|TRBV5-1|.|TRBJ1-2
TGCGCCAGCAGCCCGGGGGACAGCGGGAACAATGGCTATACCTTC
CASSPGDSGNNGYTF
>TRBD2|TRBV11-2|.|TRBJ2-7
TGTGCCAGCACGGCTCCTGGGCGGGAGGCAAGGGGTGCGCAGTACTTC
CASTAPGREARGAQYF
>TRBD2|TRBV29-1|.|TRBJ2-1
TGCAGCGTTCAGCCAGCTAGCGGGACGTCCCGAAAGAGTGCGCAGTTCTTC
CSVQPASGTSRKSAQFF
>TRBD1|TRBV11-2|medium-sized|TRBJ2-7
TGTGCCAGCAGCGTCCTCCGGGACAGGGGAACCTACGAGCAGTACTTC
CASSVLRDRGTYEQYF
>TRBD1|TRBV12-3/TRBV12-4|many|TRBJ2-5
TGTGCCAGCAGTCGAGGGACAGGGACACAAGAGACCCAGTACTTC
CASSRGTGTQETQYF
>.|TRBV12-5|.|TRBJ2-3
TGTGCTAGTGCCCCAAGGGGCGCAGATATGCAGTATTTT
CASAPRGADMQYF
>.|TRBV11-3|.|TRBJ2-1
TGTGCCGGCAGCGCCAGGGCCTACAATGAGCAGTTCTTC
CAGSARAYNEQFF
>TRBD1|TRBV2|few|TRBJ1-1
TGTGCCAGCAGTGAGCGGACAGGATCGGCTGAAGCTTTCTTT
CASSERTGSAEAFF
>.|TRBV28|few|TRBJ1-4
TGTGCCAGCACTTCGACTAATGAAAAACTGTTTTTT
CASTSTNEKLFF
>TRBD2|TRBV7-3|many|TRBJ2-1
TGTGCCAGCAGCGCCGGGACTAGTTTGCGAAATGAGCAGTTCTTC
CASSAGTSLRNEQFF
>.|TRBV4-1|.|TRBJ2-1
TGCGCCTGCAGCGCTCGATTAGGTGAACAGAATGAGCAGTTCTTC
CACSARLGEQNEQFF
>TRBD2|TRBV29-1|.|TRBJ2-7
TGCAGCGTCCGGGGACTAGCGGTAAACTGCTACGAGCAGTATTTC
CSVRGLAVNCYEQYF
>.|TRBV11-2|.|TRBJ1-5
TGTGCCAGCAGAGGACAAATCAATCAGCCCCAGCATTTT
CASRGQINQPQHF
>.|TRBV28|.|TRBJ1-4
TGCGCCAGCAGTTTCGGGAACACTAGGGGTGAAAAACTGTTTTTT
CASSFGNTRGEKLFF
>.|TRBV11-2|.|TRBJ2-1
TGTACCAGCAGCTGGGCTAGCGTGTTTAAAAATGAGCAGTTCTTC
CTSSWASVFKNEQFF
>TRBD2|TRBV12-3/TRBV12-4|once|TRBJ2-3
TGTGCCAGCGGGCGGGCTAGCGGAATCACAGATACGCAGTACTTT
CASGRASGITDTQYF
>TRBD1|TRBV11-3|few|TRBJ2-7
TGTGCCAGCAGCTTAGGTACAGGGGAGTCCCACGAGCAGTACTTC
CASSLGTGESHEQYF
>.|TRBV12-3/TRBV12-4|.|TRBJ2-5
TGTGCCAGCAGTTCGAAGCCCCTGGAGACCCAGTACTTC
CASSSKPLETQYF
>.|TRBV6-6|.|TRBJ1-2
TGTGCCACCTCGGACGTGACGAACTATGGTTACACCTTC
CATSDVTNYGYTF
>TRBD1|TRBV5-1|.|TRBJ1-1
TGCGCCAGCTGCCCGACTCAGGGGGCAAGTAATGAAGCTTTCTTT
CASCPTQGASNEAFF
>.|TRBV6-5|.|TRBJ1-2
TGTGCCAGCAGCTACGAGGGGGGCAACGGCTACACCTTC
CASSYEGGNGYTF
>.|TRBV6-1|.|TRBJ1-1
TGTGCCAGCAGTAGTGGACTGGGCACTGAAGCTTTCTTT
CASSSGLGTEAFF
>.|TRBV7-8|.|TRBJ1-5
TGTGCCAGTAGCTCGTTGGCGGGGACGAGCAGTCAGCCCCAGCATTTT
CASSSLAGTSSQPQHF
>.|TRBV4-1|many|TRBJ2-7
TGCGCCAGCAGCCAAGTAACTGGACTACTCTACGAGCAGTACTTC
CASSQVTGLLYEQYF
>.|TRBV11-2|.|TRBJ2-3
TGTGCCAGCAGCCTCGGACTACTCACAGATGCGCAGTATTTT
CASSLGLLTDAQYF
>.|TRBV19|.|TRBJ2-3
TGTGCCAGTAGTAGGGCCGCCGGGGCAGATACGCAGTATTTT
CASSRAAGADTQYF
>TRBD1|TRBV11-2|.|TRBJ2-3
TGTGCCTGCAGCTTAGCCGGACAGGCGACCGCAGATACGCAGTATTTT
CACSLAGQATADTQYF
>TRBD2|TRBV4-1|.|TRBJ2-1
TGCGCCAGCAGCCAAGGACTAGTGGGAGGGCTTGGTGAGCAGTTCTTC
CASSQGLVGGLGEQFF
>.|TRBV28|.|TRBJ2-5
TGTACCAGCCAAGTCCCGGCCGGAGGGGGAGGGCGTCTAGAGACCCAGTACTTC
CTSQVPAGGGGRLETQYF
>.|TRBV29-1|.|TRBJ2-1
TGCAGCATTCGGGGATTCAACTATGAGCAGTTCTTC
CSIRGFNYEQFF